This TCR beta chain derives from a study of healthy donors' naive CD4 and CD8 T cells. For the study at large: Donors came from three age groups: 20-25, 40-50 and 60-70 years.

CD4+CD8-CD45RO-CD45RA+ cells were naive CD4+; CD8+CD4-CD45RA+CD27bright cells were naive CD8+. Each TCR library used around 500 ng of total RNA and a linear amplification protocol. TCRdb re-called the reads with MiXCR, one entry per CDR3 protein. The sample yields about 180,000 distinct CDR3 sequences, around three quarters seen once. There are 14 residues in the CDR3. The J segment lost 6 bases and the V segment lost 5 bases, leaving 9 bases of the junction unmatched. Germline CDR1 reads MNHNY; CDR2 reads SVGAGI (reference sequence). This chain connects TRBV6-6 to TRBJ1-2; TRBD1 aligns across 7 bases. Sequenced: naive CD4+ and CD8+ T cells sorted from blood, pooled from several donors. This clonotype was obtained from a pool of human donors in good health; the sample pools cells from several healthy donors. The DNA of the CDR3 is TGTGCCAGCAGTCATACAGAGGGGGCGGATGGCTACACCTTC. This gives the protein CASSHTEGADGYTF.